The 5 T cell receptor beta chains given below trace back to one sample, sequenced in a study of OX40 agonist ivuxolimab in advanced cancers. The assay was immunoSEQ multiplex PCR, and TCRdb's table has in-frame clones only and misses some. The sample includes 65,000 to 100,000 clones, 90% of them seen just once. The source was CD4+ or CD8+ T cells sorted from blood, collected in a trial of the OX40 agonist ivuxolimab. The receptor source for this set is an adult with an advanced solid tumor such as melanoma, head and neck, liver or kidney cancer.

V usage is TRBV19 and J usage is TRBJ2-1; 9 nucleotides match TRBD1. Germline V gene lookup returns CDR1 LNHDA and CDR2 SQIVND (reference sequence). Unmatched junction bases numbered 6, after V lost 5 bases and J lost 4 bases. The CDR3 runs to 15 residues. The CDR3 loop is CASSFRQGGYNEQFF. For the CDR3, the DNA is TGTGCCAGTAGTTTCCGACAGGGGGGATACAATGAGCAGTTCTTC.

The V gene is TRBV2, the J gene TRBJ2-5; tentative D call: TRBD2 (7 bases). The germline V gene has CDR1 SNHLY and CDR2 FYNNEI. V was clipped by 8 bases and J by 3 bases, with 19 bases between them. The CDR3 is 15 residues long. CDR3 sequence (DNA): TGTGCCAGCTCTAGCGGCGGGACATTTAAAGAGACCCAGTACTTC. It translates to CASSSGGTFKETQYF.

The CDR3 DNA is TGTGCCAGCAGCGGCGGACAGGGGCGTGAGCAGTTCTTC. Translated, it gives CASSGGQGREQFF. The rearrangement uses TRBV7-3 and TRBJ2-1; 9 bases map to TRBD1. The trim removed 5 bases at V and 9 bases at J, leaving 5 bases unmatched. Germline-derived CDR1 and CDR2 are SGHTA and FQGTGA. There are 13 residues in the CDR3.

The chain recombines TRBV5-1 with TRBJ1-2; D call uncertain. The CDR3 extends over 17 amino acids. Germline V CDR1 and CDR2: SGHRS, YFSETQ. V shed 4 bases and J shed 12 bases, with 31 bases lying between them. CDR3 residues: CASSPYLVGNGPGSDTF. CDR3 nucleotides: TGCGCCAGCAGCCCCTATCTTGTCGGGAATGGGCCCGGATCCGACACCTTC.

The chain couples TRBV6-6 to TRBJ2-5; D is ambiguous. Trimming stripped 2 bases from V and 5 bases from J, with 6 bases between. The CDR3 length is 12 residues. Germline V gene sequence: CDR1 MNHNY, CDR2 SVGAGI (reference sequence). In DNA, the CDR3 is TGTGCCAGCAGTTACAGTCGGGAGACCCAGTACTTC. Translating gives CASSYSRETQYF.